This is a list of T cell receptor beta chains from one sample in a study of blood T cells in healthy people across ages. A single record per CDR3 protein comes from TCRdb applying MiXCR to the 5' RACE reads. This sample has 790,000 or so distinct CDR3 sequences, with 45% to 70% found just once. Input material: blood. The source of these receptors is a man aged 40-49 years in good health. Both conserved end residues are part of each CDR3. The order of the fields is J gene, clone size, V gene, CDR3 protein. Clone size is stated in some rows and not others, as once, few, many or a class when expanded.

>TRBJ1-5|-|TRBV7-9
CASSLVDKNQPQHF
>TRBJ1-2|few|TRBV4-2
CASSQETQSTGYTF
>TRBJ2-7|-|TRBV12-3/TRBV12-4
CASRLSGTATYEQYF
>TRBJ2-4|once|TRBV28
CASSFRQAAKNIQYF
>TRBJ2-5|-|TRBV20-1
CSARPPGGRETQYF
>TRBJ1-6|-|TRBV4-2
CASSQGQGGRPLHF
>TRBJ2-3|few|TRBV20-1
CSARWGAADTQYF
>-|few|TRBV20-1
CSGAAGGYEQYF
>TRBJ2-1|-|TRBV7-9
CASTTGGNEQFF
>TRBJ2-1|-|TRBV20-1
CSANRESSYNEQFF
>TRBJ1-2|-|TRBV20-1
CSATGTGGHYGYTF
>TRBJ2-1|few|TRBV7-2
CASSFPAGYNEQFF
>TRBJ1-1|once|TRBV5-6
CASGPRSLPNTEAFF
>TRBJ2-3|few|TRBV9
CASRGTSGDEQDTQYF
>TRBJ2-1|-|TRBV11-3
CASSLPSNSVNRGSRNEQFF
>TRBJ1-1|-|TRBV12-3/TRBV12-4
CASSLWGAVFSTEAFF
>TRBJ2-7|-|TRBV5-4
CASSHAGTSGAYEQYF
>TRBJ1-3|-|TRBV5-1
CASSPRTDFHSGNTIYF
>TRBJ2-1|-|TRBV29-1
CSVVAKGNNEQFF
>TRBJ2-7|-|TRBV11-3
CASRGTGIHEQYF
>TRBJ1-4|-|TRBV7-2
CASSVNAGTSLKEKLFF
>TRBJ2-1|once|TRBV28
CASSFRRRRQFF
>TRBJ2-1|-|TRBV5-1
CVSSLGGGRDSYNEQFF
>TRBJ1-1|-|TRBV5-1
CAIYGTPYLGYHLSAEAFF
>TRBJ2-5|once|TRBV6-2/TRBV6-3
CASKGGGPVQETQYF
>TRBJ2-7|-|TRBV11-2
CASSLAARGRRAYEQYF
>TRBJ2-7|few|TRBV5-1
CASSLKRPVLVGGTSSYEQYF
>-|-|TRBV28
CASSHGTGIYEQYF
>TRBJ2-7|-|TRBV7-9
CASSPLQGAYEQYF
>TRBJ2-6|-|TRBV29-1
CSVVDRSGANVLTF
>TRBJ2-1|-|TRBV7-2
CASSPQRGYEQFF
>TRBJ1-5|-|TRBV15
CATSREDLTGQPQHF
>TRBJ2-1|-|TRBV27
CASSYGLAGGNEQFF
>TRBJ2-1|-|TRBV12-3/TRBV12-4
CASTGTRGKYEQFF
>TRBJ2-1|few|TRBV7-2
CASSGGLDNEQFF
>TRBJ2-6|-|TRBV7-8
CASSLAGRVGANVLTF
>TRBJ2-6|-|TRBV4-2
CASSQGIRGPGSGANVLTF
>TRBJ2-6|-|TRBV7-2
CASSLSRARTGANVLTF
>TRBJ1-1|-|TRBV29-1
CSSLVNTEAFF
>TRBJ1-1|-|TRBV12-3/TRBV12-4
CASSLSLGAEAFF
>TRBJ2-3|-|TRBV7-8
CASSLERGYTDTQYF
>-|-|TRBV20-1
CSAVSGQGAGETQYF
>TRBJ2-4|few|TRBV11-2
CASSPRDGGKNIQYF
>TRBJ2-3|-|TRBV2
CASKGALGAGALSTDTQYF
>TRBJ1-1|-|TRBV2
CASRAPGQEAFF
>TRBJ1-2|-|TRBV12-3/TRBV12-4
CASTPDSYGYTF
>TRBJ1-2|-|TRBV28
CAHQDPPNYGYTF
>TRBJ1-2|few|TRBV29-1
CSVSGGLLSYGYTF
>TRBJ2-1|few|TRBV29-1
CSVEQTSSYNEQFF
>TRBJ2-6|-|TRBV9
CASSFTSGRATGANVLTF
>TRBJ2-7|-|TRBV4-2
CASSQVGLAPNEQYF
>TRBJ2-3|-|TRBV7-2
CASSPDGASTDTQYF
>TRBJ2-2|-|TRBV20-1
CSAREGTSTGELFF